This T cell receptor (beta chain) was sequenced in a study of shared clonotypes between healthy human individuals (dated by TCRdb to 2018 to 2021). About the study as a whole: Two women and a few men aged 18 to 49 years were included in the cohort. Per donor, three plates each were used for CD4 naive and CD4 memory, two for CD8 naive, and one for CD8 memory. Libraries were prepared and TCR repertoires were sequenced by different laboratories using diverse techniques, in order to increase sequencing depth and limit assay-specific biases. Leukapheresis yielded between about 0.94 and 9 billion PBMCs per donor. To estimate repertoire size and how much clonotype sharing occurs between individuals, the study deeply sequenced the blood TCR repertoires of about 5 healthy adults.

Using the deep immunoSEQ assay, TCR CDR3 regions were amplified from genomic DNA by multiplex PCR. For each cell subset, the extracted genomic DNA was distributed evenly across all wells of several immunoSEQ 96-well plates, and each plate served as one replicate. Each replicate PCR for sorted subsets received around 210 ng genomic DNA, equal to roughly 30,000 T cell genomes. Purified libraries were quantified with a Qubit 3.0 fluorometer, sized on a Bioanalyzer 2100, and re-quantified with the KAPA Library Quantification kit. A separate single-read 150-cycle Illumina NextSeq 550 flow cell was used to sequence each immunoSEQ 96-well plate. On the authors' methods: The immunoSEQ output contained only junctional sequences without quality scores, so filtering could not match that applied to full-length reads. Sequences were annotated with PyIR, a Python wrapper for IgBLAST v1.9, and V/J genes and CDR3 were assigned using IMGT germline references. Reads were filtered out if the reads had weak V/J assignments (E-value above 1e-6), no CDR3, stop codons, out-of-frame junctions, or ambiguous translated residues. V3J clonotypes were defined as sequences sharing the same inferred V gene, J gene, and CDR3 amino acid sequence. The percentage overlap between two repertoires was calculated by dividing the number of shared unique clonotypes by the size of the smaller repertoire. Three approaches were used to assess repertoire richness: RTK rarefaction, the Chao1 estimator, and Recon v2.1 estimates of unobserved clonotypes. Generation probabilities were computed with OLGA for all TCRbeta clonotypes obtained by the gDNA method from a handful of donors. Imported from immuneACCESS, the table was reduced by TCRdb to in-frame sequences with V and J called. These copies leave out some clones; in studies compared against another copy, an unresolved V gene accounts for under half, and the cause of the remainder is not known. That table furnishes V, J and clone size, whereas the DNA furnished D and trimming. This sample holds about 2 million clones; about 95% were observed only once. Of the sample, roughly 0.13% falls within the top ten clones.

Overall study results and their limits: Even with the large sequencing depth, rarefaction of the sorted-subset datasets indicated that sequencing was incomplete. Based on pairwise subsampling, the degree of clonotype sharing among donors was expected to be affected by sequencing depth. Sampling was restricted to blood, and TCR repertoires in tissue are likely to differ from TCR repertoires in blood. Naive subsets generally had larger estimated clonotype richness than memory subsets did. When a few donors were compared, the shared fraction of clonotypes was about 5% for naive CD4, more than 3% for naive CD8, more than 2% for memory CD4, and 0.3% to 0.5% for memory CD8. Compared with non-shared clonotypes, the clonotypes found in all four sorted-subset donors had higher generation probabilities. Because the study included only a small number of donors, the genetic and exposure-history diversity represented was limited.

As to this clone: It has no known antigen specificity. There are no base qualities to consult, and no much larger clone falls within one base.

Donors were healthy HIV-negative adults with no recently reported acute infections or vaccinations. All donors were Caucasian adults living in Nashville, Tennessee, USA. Magnetic negative selection was used to enrich CD4+ T cells, after which naive cells were positively selected on CD45RA and the negative fraction became the memory subset. Blood was obtained by leukapheresis, after which PBMCs were separated by Ficoll-Histopaque density gradient centrifugation and cryopreserved in liquid nitrogen vapor phase. Analytical flow cytometry was used to check the purity and quantity of each magnetically sorted T cell population. Genomic DNA was isolated from every sorted fraction and measured by UV absorbance on a Nanodrop 2000c. Material for sequencing was naive CD4+ T cells sorted from blood. Interpreted using the paper, the cell subset or site label stands for: CD45RA+ positively selected. This TCR was recovered from a man aged 18 to 30 in good health.

The CDR3: CASRGQGDLGEQYF. The DNA sequence is as follows: TGTGCCAGCAGGGGACAGGGAGACCTAGGCGAGCAGTACTTC. The rearrangement combines TRBV2 with TRBJ2-7, with 9 bases aligning to TRBD1. Germline trimming: 6 bases from V, 6 bases from J; junction bases outside gene matches: 9. Including the terminal cysteine and phenylalanine, the CDR3 comprises 14 residues. The DNA shown is the 42-base CDR3, in frame from base 1. Looking up the germline V gene yields CDR1 SNHLY and CDR2 FYNNEI.